This TCR beta chain was captured in a study of T cell clonotyping in hematopoietic cell transplantation. Measured with immunoSEQ multiplex PCR; TCRdb has only the in-frame clones, and not every one. Among approximately 1,900 clones, under 95% were seen once, and the ten largest hold under 9.5%. The CDR3 has 17 amino acids. Unmatched junction bases numbered 11, after V lost 5 bases and J lost 3 bases. CDR1 and CDR2 (germline): SEHNR, FQNEAQ (reference sequence). The chain links TRBV7-9 to TRBJ1-5; 9 nucleotides agree with TRBD1. The source of this sequence is a male patient aged 18 to 29 who had an allogeneic stem cell transplant from a related donor, so the T cells may come from the graft donor. Some clones in this sample may be carry-over from other donors' samples. The specimen comprised PBMCs, sampled at the time of graft-versus-host disease after allogeneic stem cell transplant. The CDR3: CASSTSPGQGANQPQHF. The DNA for the CDR3 is TGTGCCAGCAGCACATCCCCGGGACAGGGAGCCAATCAGCCCCAGCATTTT.